This T cell receptor beta chain was documented in a study of vaccination and CD4 T cells after COVID-19. CDR1 and CDR2 from the germline V gene are MRHNA and SNTAGT. V gave up 6 bases and J gave up 3 bases, with 13 bases separating them. The CDR3 contains 14 residues. Each CDR3 protein gets one entry after TCRdb re-called the PCR reads with MiXCR. The table has some 40,000 distinct CDR3 sequences, more than 35% seen once. Time point given: late sampling 161 to 241 days after vaccination in three convalescent patients. Positive SARS-CoV-2 PCR tests in convalescent patients dated from March to December 2020, pre-Alpha, Beta and Delta. This clonotype is medium-sized (0.01 to 0.1%) in the sample.

The sample consisted of CD4+ T cells from blood, taken about 7 months after SARS-CoV-2 vaccination. The chain is built from TRBV6-4 and TRBJ2-3, with D perhaps being TRBD1 or TRBD2 (5 bases each). The TCR was taken from a human donor who had recovered from COVID-19. This chain's CDR3 is CASSEGKETDTQYF. DNA of the CDR3: TGTGCCAGCAGCGAGGGGAAGGAGACAGATACGCAGTATTTT.